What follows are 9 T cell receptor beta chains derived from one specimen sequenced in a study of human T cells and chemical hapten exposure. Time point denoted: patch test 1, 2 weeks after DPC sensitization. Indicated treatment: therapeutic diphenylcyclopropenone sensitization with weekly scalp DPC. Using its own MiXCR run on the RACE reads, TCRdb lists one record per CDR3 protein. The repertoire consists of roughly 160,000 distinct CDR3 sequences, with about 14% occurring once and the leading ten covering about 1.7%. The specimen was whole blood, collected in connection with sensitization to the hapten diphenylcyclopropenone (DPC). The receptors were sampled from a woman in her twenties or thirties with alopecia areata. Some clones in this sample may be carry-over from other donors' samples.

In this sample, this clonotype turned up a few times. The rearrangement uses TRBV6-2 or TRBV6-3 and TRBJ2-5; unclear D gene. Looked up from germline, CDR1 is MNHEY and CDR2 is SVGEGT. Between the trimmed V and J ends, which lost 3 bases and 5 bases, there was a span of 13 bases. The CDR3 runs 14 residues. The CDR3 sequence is CASSYGRATETQYF. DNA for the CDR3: TGTGCCAGCAGTTATGGTAGGGCGACGGAGACCCAGTACTTC.

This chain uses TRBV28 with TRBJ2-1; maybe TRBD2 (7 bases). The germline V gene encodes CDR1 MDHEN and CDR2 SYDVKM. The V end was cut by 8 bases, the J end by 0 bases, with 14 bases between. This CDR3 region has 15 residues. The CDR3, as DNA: TGTGCCAGCCGTAAGGGGGGGGGCTCCTACAATGAGCAGTTCTTC. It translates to CASRKGGGSYNEQFF.

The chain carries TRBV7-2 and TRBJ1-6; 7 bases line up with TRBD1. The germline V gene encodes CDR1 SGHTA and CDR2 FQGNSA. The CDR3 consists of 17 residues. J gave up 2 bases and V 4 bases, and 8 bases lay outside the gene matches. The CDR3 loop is CASSSKTGSAYNSPLHF. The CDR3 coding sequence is TGTGCCAGCAGCTCCAAGACAGGGAGTGCCTATAATTCACCCCTCCACTTT.

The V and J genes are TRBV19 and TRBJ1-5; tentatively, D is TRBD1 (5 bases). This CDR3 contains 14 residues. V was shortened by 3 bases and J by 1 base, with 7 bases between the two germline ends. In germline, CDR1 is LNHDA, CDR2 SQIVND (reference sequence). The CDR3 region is CASSIRDSNQPQHF. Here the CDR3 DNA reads TGTGCCAGTAGTATCCGGGACAGCAATCAGCCCCAGCATTTT.

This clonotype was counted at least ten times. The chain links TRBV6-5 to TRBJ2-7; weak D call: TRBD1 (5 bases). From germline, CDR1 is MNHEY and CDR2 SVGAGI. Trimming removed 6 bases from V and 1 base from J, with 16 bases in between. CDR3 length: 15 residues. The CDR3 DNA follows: TGTGCCAGCAGACCACAGGTGTTGGGGTCCTACGAGCAGTACTTC. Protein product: CASRPQVLGSYEQYF.

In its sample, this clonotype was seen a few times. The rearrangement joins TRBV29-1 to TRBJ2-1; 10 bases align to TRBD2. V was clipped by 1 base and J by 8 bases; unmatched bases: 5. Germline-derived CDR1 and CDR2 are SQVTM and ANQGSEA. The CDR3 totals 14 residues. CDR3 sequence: CSVEGSGRGDEQFF. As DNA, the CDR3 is TGCAGCGTTGAAGGAAGCGGGAGGGGCGATGAGCAGTTCTTC.

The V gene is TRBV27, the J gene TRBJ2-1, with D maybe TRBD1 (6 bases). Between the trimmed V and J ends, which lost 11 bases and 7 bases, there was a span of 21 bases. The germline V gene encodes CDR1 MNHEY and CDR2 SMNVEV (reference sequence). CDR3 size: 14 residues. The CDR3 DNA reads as TGTGCCGCTAAGAAGAGGGGGTCTAGGAATGAGCAGTTCTTC. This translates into CAAKKRGSRNEQFF.

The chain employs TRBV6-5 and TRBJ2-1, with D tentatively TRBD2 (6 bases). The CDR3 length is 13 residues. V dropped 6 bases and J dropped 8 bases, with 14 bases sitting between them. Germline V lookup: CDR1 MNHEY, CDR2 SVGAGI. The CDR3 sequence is CASSPSRRDEQFF. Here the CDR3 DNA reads TGTGCCAGCAGCCCATCCAGGAGGGATGAGCAGTTCTTC.

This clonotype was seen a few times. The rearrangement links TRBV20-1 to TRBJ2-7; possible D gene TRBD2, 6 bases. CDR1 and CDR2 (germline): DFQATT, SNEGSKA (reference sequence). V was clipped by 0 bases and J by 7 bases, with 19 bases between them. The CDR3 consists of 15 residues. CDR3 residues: CSARDAGRSSREQYF. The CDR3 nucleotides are TGCAGTGCTAGAGATGCCGGGAGATCGTCGAGGGAGCAGTACTTC.